Below, 25 T cell receptor beta chains from the same sample are listed, as sequenced in a study of T cell repertoires in cytomegalovirus infection. For these receptors, no antigen is known. MiXCR, run by TCRdb on the reads, gives a single entry per CDR3 protein. The data hold over 250,000 distinct CDR3 sequences, with around 20% observed a single time. The specimen comprised cultured PBMCs, sampled from culture after CMV antigen stimulation. These receptors were taken from a human donor in good health (CMV status not recorded). Some clones in this sample may be carry-over from other donors' samples.

This clonotype was seen repeatedly, ten times or more. The V gene is TRBV6-2 or TRBV6-3, the J gene TRBJ2-5, with D unclear. V was cut by 7 bases and J by 2 bases, with 17 bases left in between. The germline V gene encodes CDR1 MNHEY and CDR2 SVGEGT. CDR3 length: 15 amino acids. The CDR3 DNA sequence: TGTGCCAGCACTCAAGGTATCGCGGAACAAGAGACCCAGTACTTC. Amino acids: CASTQGIAEQETQYF.

J is TRBJ2-1 and V is TRBV7-3, with D possibly matching TRBD1 (6 bases). The germline CDR1 and CDR2 sequences are SGHTA and FQGTGA. The length of the CDR3 is 15 residues. Trimming left V 5 bases short and J 2 bases short, with 13 bases between. The DNA of the CDR3 is TGTGCCAGCAGCCCCGCCAAGGGGGCCTACAATGAGCAGTTCTTC. The encoded protein is CASSPAKGAYNEQFF.

CDR3 protein: CATSERGTSPSGELFF. The CDR3 DNA follows: TGTGCCACCAGTGAGAGGGGGACATCACCTTCCGGGGAGCTGTTTTTT. The chain is built from TRBV24-1 and TRBJ2-2, with D tentatively TRBD1 (6 bases). V was pared by 4 bases and J by 6 bases, with 17 bases between. The V gene's germline CDR1 is KGHDR and CDR2 SFDVKD. The CDR3 sequence is 16 residues long.

This clonotype was seen at least ten times. The CDR3 bases are TGCAGTGCTAATTTGGCGGGACGGGATAATTCACCCCTCCACTTT. This codes for CSANLAGRDNSPLHF. The rearrangement uses TRBV20-1 and TRBJ1-6; a weak D match, TRBD1 (5 bases). The ends were cut back, 4 bases at V and 5 bases at J, with 15 bases in the middle. Germline values: CDR1 DFQATT, CDR2 SNEGSKA (reference sequence). CDR3 length equals 15 residues.

There are many counts of this clonotype. This chain links TRBV7-8 with TRBJ1-1; no definite D call. This CDR3 comprises 15 residues. The germline gives CDR1 SGHVS, CDR2 FQNEAQ. Between the trimmed V and J ends, which lost 4 bases and 0 bases, there was a span of 12 bases. This CDR3 reads CASSSANQMNTEAFF. In DNA form, the CDR3 reads TGTGCCAGCAGCTCAGCTAACCAGATGAACACTGAAGCTTTCTTT.

This clonotype has more than one count but fewer than ten. The rearrangement uses TRBV7-9 and TRBJ2-3; possibly TRBD1 for D (5 bases). Germline V gene sequence: CDR1 SEHNR, CDR2 FQNEAQ (reference sequence). CDR3 length equals 15 residues. Trimming removed 6 bases from V and 4 bases from J, with 17 bases in between. CDR3 in DNA: TGTGCCAGCAGGTCCAGGGCCTCGCCGCCAGATACGCAGTATTTT. Translating gives CASRSRASPPDTQYF.

The chain combines TRBV18 with TRBJ2-5; 8 nucleotides agree with TRBD2. The germline V gene encodes CDR1 KGHSH and CDR2 LQKENI. The ends lost 1 base at V and 0 bases at J; junction bases unmatched: 4. The CDR3 sequence is 16 residues long. In DNA form, the CDR3 reads TGTGCCAGCTCACCACGAAGCGGGGGACACCAAGAGACCCAGTACTTC. It translates to CASSPRSGGHQETQYF.

The V call is TRBV27, the J call TRBJ1-2; TRBD1 matches 11 bases. J gave up 5 bases and V 6 bases, and 5 bases lay outside the gene matches. The CDR3 is 14 residues long. Germline V gene lookup returns CDR1 MNHEY and CDR2 SMNVEV (reference sequence). The chain's CDR3 is CASSGQGARYGYTF. CDR3 DNA: TGTGCCAGCAGCGGACAGGGGGCTCGGTATGGCTACACCTTC.

In its sample, this clonotype was seen a few times. The chain links TRBV2 to TRBJ1-4; 10 nucleotides line up with TRBD1. The ends lost 6 bases at V and 10 bases at J; junction bases unmatched: 8. The CDR3 covers 14 residues. In germline, CDR1 is SNHLY, CDR2 FYNNEI. The DNA of the CDR3 is TGTGCCAGCAGGGAGGACAGGGGGATCTCAAAACTGTTTTTT. The encoded protein is CASREDRGISKLFF.

This clonotype was picked up a small number of times. This rearrangement joins TRBV20-1 to TRBJ1-4; D perhaps matches TRBD1 (5 bases). The V end lost 4 bases, the J end lost 8 bases, and 20 bases lay between the germline ends. The CDR3 is 15 residues long. Germline V lookup: CDR1 DFQATT, CDR2 SNEGSKA (reference sequence). This CDR3 is CSATGMGGRGEKLFF. The CDR3 DNA sequence: TGCAGTGCTACCGGGATGGGGGGAAGAGGCGAAAAACTGTTTTTT.

The chain uses TRBV24-1 and TRBJ2-3; 7 bases match TRBD2. This CDR3 has 16 amino acids. V was pared by 5 bases and J by 1 base, with 8 bases of the junction left unmatched. The germline CDR1 and CDR2 sequences are KGHDR and SFDVKD. The CDR3 protein is CATSAGGSFGTDTQYF. CDR3 DNA: TGTGCCACCAGTGCGGGCGGGAGCTTTGGCACAGATACGCAGTATTTT.

This clonotype has just a few counts. The chain links TRBV27 to TRBJ1-1, with D possibly TRBD1 on 6 matching bases. The V gene lost 7 bases and the J gene lost 6 bases, with 18 bases spanning the gap. The CDR3 runs 14 residues. Per the germline V gene, CDR1 is MNHEY and CDR2 is SMNVEV (reference sequence). CDR3 residues: CASTPDRNRAEAFF. The CDR3 nucleotides are TGTGCCAGCACCCCTGACAGGAATAGGGCTGAAGCTTTCTTT.

This clonotype was seen at least ten times. This sequence joins TRBV7-2 and TRBJ2-7; unclear D gene. CDR3 length equals 9 residues. Trimming took 8 bases from V and 4 from J, leaving 3 bases between them. CDR1 and CDR2 from the germline V gene are SGHTA and FQGNSA. CDR3 sequence (DNA): TGTGCCAGCGGATACGAGCAGTACTTC. Residues: CASGYEQYF.

The genes are TRBV3-1 and TRBJ2-3; maybe TRBD1 (6 bases). The V end was cut by 5 bases, the J end by 2 bases, with 14 bases between. Germline loops: CDR1 LGHDT, CDR2 YNNKEL (reference sequence). The CDR3 consists of 15 residues. For the CDR3, the DNA is TGTGCCAGCAGCGGACGACAGGAATCCACAGATACGCAGTATTTT. Protein product: CASSGRQESTDTQYF.

This clonotype was detected many times. The rearrangement uses TRBV7-9 and TRBJ2-1, with 8 bases matching TRBD2. Germline CDR1 and CDR2: SEHNR and FQNEAQ (reference sequence). The CDR3 totals 16 residues. V lost 2 bases, J lost 3 bases, and 6 bases stayed unmatched. CDR3 sequence (DNA): TGTGCCAGCAGCTTAACGGGAGGGATAATCTACAATGAGCAGTTCTTC. Amino acid sequence: CASSLTGGIIYNEQFF.

This clonotype was seen a handful of times. J is TRBJ2-2 and V is TRBV29-1; D not resolved. The CDR3 spans 12 residues. Germline lookup yields CDR1 SQVTM and CDR2 ANQGSEA. The V gene lost 1 base and the J gene lost 6 bases, with 6 bases spanning the gap. The DNA for the CDR3 is TGCAGCGTTGAAGCACACCCCGGGGAGCTGTTTTTT. Its protein product is CSVEAHPGELFF.

This clonotype was counted ten times or more. This chain connects TRBV7-2 to TRBJ2-3; 7 positions agree with TRBD2. Looked up from germline, CDR1 is SGHTA and CDR2 is FQGNSA. V was pared by 6 bases and J by 2 bases, with 8 bases of the junction left unmatched. The CDR3 spans 15 residues. The CDR3 DNA reads TGTGCCAGCAGACTTAGCGGGCTGACCACAGATACGCAGTATTTT. Its translation: CASRLSGLTTDTQYF. The full variable domain, in which reference TRBV7-2 and TRBJ2-3 provide the parts outside the CDR3, is GAGVSQSPSNKVTEKGKDVELRCDPISGHTALYWYRQSLGQGLEFLIYFQGNSAPDKSGLPSDRFSAERTGGSVSTLTIQRTQQEDSAVYLCASRLSGLTTDTQYFGPGTRLTVL.

This clonotype was counted at least ten times. The V gene is TRBV7-2, the J gene TRBJ2-3; 7 nucleotides agree with TRBD2. The CDR3 has 14 residues. In germline, CDR1 is SGHTA, CDR2 FQGNSA. J was trimmed by 4 bases and V by 5 bases; bases with no gene match: 6. As DNA, the CDR3 is TGTGCCAGCAGCCCCGGACTAGTCGCAGATACGCAGTATTTT. The encoded protein is CASSPGLVADTQYF.

The chain recombines TRBV4-3 with TRBJ2-2; 7 bases map to TRBD2. Per the germline V gene, CDR1 is LGHNA and CDR2 is YSLEER. V trimming: 0 bases; J trimming: 4 bases; junction bases outside the gene matches: 2. The CDR3 extends over 15 amino acids. The CDR3 spells CASSQEAGITGELFF. In DNA form, the CDR3 reads TGCGCCAGCAGCCAAGAAGCGGGGATCACCGGGGAGCTGTTTTTT.

The sample holds a few counts of this clonotype. The chain uses TRBV15 and TRBJ2-5, with 7 bases lining up with TRBD2. There are 17 residues in the CDR3. CDR1 and CDR2 from the germline V gene are LNHNV and YYDKDF (reference sequence). Trimming removed 3 bases from V and 2 bases from J; junction bases left unmatched: 12. The CDR3 protein is CATSRNLLAESQETQYF. CDR3 nucleotides: TGTGCCACCAGCAGGAACCTCCTAGCGGAGAGTCAAGAGACCCAGTACTTC.

J is TRBJ1-2 and V is TRBV6-5; D unresolved. The V gene's germline CDR1 is MNHEY and CDR2 SVGAGI. V lost 2 bases and J lost 4, with 8 bases in between. CDR3 length equals 13 residues. Here the CDR3 reads CASSYPGFYGYTF. DNA of the CDR3: TGTGCCAGCAGTTACCCGGGGTTCTATGGCTACACCTTC.

V usage is TRBV4-2 and J usage is TRBJ1-2; D may be TRBD1 (5 bases). The CDR3 spans 15 residues. Deletions cut 1 base from V and 1 base from J, with 10 bases between. CDR1 LGHNA and CDR2 YNFKEQ come from the germline V gene. CDR3 coding DNA: TGTGCCAGCAGCCAAGGGACATCTTTTAACTATGGCTACACCTTC. Protein: CASSQGTSFNYGYTF.

The chain has TRBV4-2 and TRBJ1-6; D is perhaps TRBD1 (5 bases). This CDR3 has 15 amino acids. The V and J ends lost 1 base and 9 bases respectively, with 13 bases between them. Per the germline V gene, CDR1 is LGHNA and CDR2 is YNFKEQ. The CDR3 sequence is CASSQVQRGGSPLHF. The CDR3 DNA follows: TGTGCCAGCAGCCAAGTCCAAAGGGGCGGTTCACCCCTCCACTTT.

This clonotype was counted only a few times. The CDR3 DNA reads as TGTGCCAGCAGTCCCCGTCTGACCTATACGAGCTTGTACTTC. Its translation is CASSPRLTYTSLYF. The gene calls are TRBV28 and TRBJ2-7; D is uncertain. The V and J ends lost 5 bases and 12 bases respectively, with 23 bases between them. This CDR3 has 14 amino acids. Germline lookup yields CDR1 MDHEN and CDR2 SYDVKM.

The chain carries TRBV5-1 and TRBJ1-1; no definite D call. The germline V and J ends were trimmed by 0 bases and 5 bases, with 14 bases remaining between them. The germline V gene encodes CDR1 SGHRS and CDR2 YFSETQ. The length of the CDR3 is 15 residues. The chain's CDR3 is CASSLEARRGTEAFF. For the CDR3, the DNA is TGCGCCAGCAGCTTGGAGGCCCGTAGAGGTACTGAAGCTTTCTTT.